This TCR beta chain was retrieved from a study of blood T cell repertoires in COVID-19. Looking at the study overall: Sample material is recorded as cDNA or gDNA derived from T cells, B-cell-depleted T cells, or PBMCs.

The V end was cut by 3 bases, the J end by 6 bases, with 8 bases between. This CDR3 region has 12 residues. Original analysis: Nucleated cell number was recorded as an estimate derived from reference gene primer amplification. The repertoire was sequenced with immunoSEQ multiplex PCR; TCRdb's copy has only in-frame clones and lacks some. For V, J and clone size, that table is used; D and trimming come from the DNA. The sample has some 170,000 clones; about 80% are singletons. Sequencing input: peripheral blood. This clonotype was sampled from a woman of 80 years or more with acute or convalescent COVID-19. The chain joins TRBV12-3 or TRBV12-4 to TRBJ1-1; the D gene is possibly TRBD1 (5 bases). For the CDR3, the DNA is TGTGCCAGCAGTTTGGGGCTTGCTGAAGCTTTCTTT. Protein product: CASSLGLAEAFF.